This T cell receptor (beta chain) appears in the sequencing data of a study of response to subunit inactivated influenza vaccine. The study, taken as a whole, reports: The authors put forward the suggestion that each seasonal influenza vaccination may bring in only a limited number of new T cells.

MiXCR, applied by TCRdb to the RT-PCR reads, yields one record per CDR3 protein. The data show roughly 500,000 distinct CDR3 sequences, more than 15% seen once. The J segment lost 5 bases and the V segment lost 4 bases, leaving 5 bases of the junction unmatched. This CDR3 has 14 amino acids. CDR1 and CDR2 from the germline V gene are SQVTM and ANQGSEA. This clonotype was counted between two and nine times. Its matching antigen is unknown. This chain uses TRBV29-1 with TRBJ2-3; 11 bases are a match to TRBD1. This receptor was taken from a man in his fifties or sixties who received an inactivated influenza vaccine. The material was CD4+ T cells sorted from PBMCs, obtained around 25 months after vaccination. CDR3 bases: TGCAGCGTTGCGGACAGGGGGCTTGGAGATACGCAGTATTTT. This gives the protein CSVADRGLGDTQYF.